The clone carrying this T cell receptor (beta chain) was seen a few times. Its cognate antigen is unknown. Sample-barcoded 5' priming and a J-beta primer mix drove a second PCR of roughly 6 to 12 cycles. TCRdb itself ran the 5' RACE reads through MiXCR, one entry per CDR3 protein. The sample shows 1.5 million to 2 million distinct CDR3 sequences, roughly 28% of them seen only once. The sample belongs to a study of blood T cells in healthy people across ages. Germline CDR1 is DFQATT and CDR2 is SNEGSKA (reference sequence). With V trimmed by 3 bases and J by 8 bases, 8 bases remained unmatched. This CDR3 region has 14 residues. Study findings and constraints: Age brought a roughly linear fall in TCR beta diversity measured per million T cells. Higher diversity, along with more naive CD4+ cells, distinguished long-lived donors from aged donors.

V gene TRBV20-1 combines with J gene TRBJ2-1; the match to TRBD2 covers 9 bases. The source is a woman under 40 in good health. The sequencing input was blood. CDR3 DNA sequence: TGCAGTGCTAGTCCCGCGGGGGGGCTGGATGAGCAGTTCTTC. Encoded protein: CSASPAGGLDEQFF.